Following are 22 T cell receptor beta chains from one sample sequenced in a study of beta chain features in type 1 diabetes. The authors reverse transcribed all of the isolated RNA, so sequencing captured expressed TCRB transcripts. Measured with immunoSEQ multiplex PCR; TCRdb has only the in-frame clones, and not every one. The sample has tens of thousands of clones; approximately 62% are singletons. Sequencing used Tregs from blood. These receptors all stem from a woman under 30 in good health.

This chain joins TRBV5-6 and TRBJ2-7; TRBD2 might be the D (7 bases). Trimming shortened V by 2 bases and J by 4 bases, and 16 bases separated the two germline ends. The CDR3 spans 15 residues. CDR1 is SGHDT, CDR2 YYEEEE, per germline. As DNA, the CDR3 is TGTGCCAGCAGCTTTACCGGCGGGGGCTCTTACGAGCAGTACTTC. Its protein is CASSFTGGGSYEQYF.

The V gene is TRBV11-2, the J gene TRBJ2-3; 8 bases are shared with TRBD2. The length of the CDR3 is 17 residues. The V gene end was trimmed by 1 base and the J gene end by 0 bases; junction bases not matched to a gene: 6. CDR1 is SGHAT and CDR2 is FQNNGV in the germline V gene. The CDR3 spells CASSLGNLAGSTDTQYF. The CDR3 DNA reads as TGTGCCAGCAGCTTAGGAAATCTAGCGGGTAGCACAGATACGCAGTATTTT. Looking up the rest from reference TRBV11-2 and TRBJ2-3 gives the full variable domain: EAGVAQSPRYKIIEKRQSVAFWCNPISGHATLYWYQQILGQGPKLLIQFQNNGVVDDSQLPKDRFSAERLKGVDSTLKIQPAKLEDSAVYLCASSLGNLAGSTDTQYFGPGTRLTVL.

This clone was counted only a few times. The genes are TRBV5-4 and TRBJ1-1; no firm D call. Germline V gene data show CDR1 as SGHNT and CDR2 as YYREEE (reference sequence). V was shortened by 1 base and J by 6 bases, with 13 bases between the two germline ends. The CDR3 is 14 amino acids. CDR3 sequence (DNA): TGTGCCAGCAGCTTGAGACAACTTTCTGCTGAAGCTTTCTTT. Protein product: CASSLRQLSAEAFF.

The CDR3: CASSQEVRGTGELFF. DNA of the CDR3: TGCGCCAGCAGCCAAGAGGTCAGGGGCACCGGGGAGCTGTTTTTT. This chain links TRBV4-1 with TRBJ2-2; D is perhaps TRBD1 (6 bases). Trimming took off 0 bases at V and 4 bases at J, with 9 bases between the two ends. CDR1 is MGHRA and CDR2 is YSYEKL in the germline V gene. The CDR3 has 15 amino acids.

This clone has only a few counts. The J gene is TRBJ2-1, the V gene TRBV30, with D tentatively TRBD2 (6 bases). From germline, CDR1 is GTSNPN and CDR2 SVGIG (reference sequence). The CDR3 has 17 amino acids. Deletions cut 3 bases from V and 4 bases from J, with 22 bases between. CDR3 sequence (DNA): TGTGCCTGGAGCCTCTCCCGGGCTAGCGACCTTTACAATGAGCAGTTCTTC. Its translation: CAWSLSRASDLYNEQFF. The full variable domain, its missing parts supplied by reference TRBV30 and TRBJ2-1, is SQTIHQWPATLVQPVGSPLSLECTVEGTSNPNLYWYRQAAGRGLQLLFYSVGIGQISSEVPQNLSASRPQDRQFILSSKKLLLSDSGFYLCAWSLSRASDLYNEQFFGPGTRLTVL.

The chain combines TRBV5-1 with TRBJ2-1; D possibly corresponds to TRBD1 (6 bases). The CDR3 consists of 16 residues. V shed 1 base and J shed 4 bases, with 15 bases lying between them. The germline V gene encodes CDR1 SGHRS and CDR2 YFSETQ. The CDR3 loop is CASSLSGDPLYNEQFF. The CDR3 nucleotides are TGCGCCAGCAGCTTGTCAGGGGACCCCCTTTACAATGAGCAGTTCTTC.

The chain employs TRBV20-1 and TRBJ2-5, with a tentative D call TRBD2 (6 bases). The V gene's germline CDR1 is DFQATT and CDR2 SNEGSKA (reference sequence). V lost 7 bases, J lost 7 bases, and 13 bases lay in between. This CDR3 region has 11 residues. Here the CDR3 reads CSVRGTGTQYF. The DNA for the CDR3 is TGCAGTGTACGGGGGACGGGGACCCAGTACTTC.

The chain is built from TRBV6-5 and TRBJ1-2; 7 nucleotides align to TRBD1. The ends lost 2 bases at V and 6 bases at J; junction bases unmatched: 3. From germline, CDR1 is MNHEY and CDR2 SVGAGI. The length of the CDR3 is 13 residues. The CDR3 DNA is TGTGCCAGCAGTTACAGGGGGCGAGATGGCTACACCTTC. This codes for CASSYRGRDGYTF.

This clone was found once. The chain is built from TRBV18 and TRBJ1-2; TRBD1 matches at 7 bases. CDR3 length equals 15 residues. The V gene's germline CDR1 is KGHSH and CDR2 LQKENI. The junction had 11 bases not matched to a gene; V was cut back by 2 bases and J by 8 bases. The CDR3 nucleotides are TGTGCCAGCTCACCATTAGGACAGGAACAACGGGGCTACACCTTC. This gives the protein CASSPLGQEQRGYTF.

The J gene is TRBJ1-2, the V gene TRBV7-2; D is ambiguous. Between the trimmed V and J ends, which lost 6 bases and 0 bases, there was a span of 11 bases. CDR3 size: 14 residues. The germline V gene has CDR1 SGHTA and CDR2 FQGNSA. The chain's CDR3 is CASSNYGSNYGYTF. CDR3 nucleotide sequence: TGTGCCAGCAGTAATTACGGGTCTAACTATGGCTACACCTTC.

This chain uses TRBV19 with TRBJ1-1; TRBD1 agrees at 9 bases. The germline gives CDR1 LNHDA, CDR2 SQIVND (reference sequence). This CDR3 comprises 14 residues. V was clipped by 5 bases and J by 5 bases; unmatched bases: 6. The CDR3 is CASSSSTGGTEAFF. In nucleotides, the CDR3 is TGTGCCAGTAGTTCATCGACAGGGGGAACTGAAGCTTTCTTT. The full variable domain, rest sourced from reference TRBV19 and TRBJ1-1, is DGGITQSPKYLFRKEGQNVTLSCEQNLNHDAMYWYRQDPGQGLRLIYYSQIVNDFQKGDIAEGYSVSREKKESFPLTVTSAQKNPTAFYLCASSSSTGGTEAFFGQGTRLTVV.

CDR3 region: CASSLQSFYGYTF. In nucleotides, the CDR3 is TGTGCCAGCAGTTTACAGAGCTTCTATGGCTACACCTTC. V is TRBV6-5 and J is TRBJ1-2; D uncertain. Germline V CDR1 and CDR2: MNHEY, SVGAGI. This CDR3 contains 13 residues. V lost 4 bases and J lost 4, with 10 bases in between.

The sample holds one count of this clone. The chain employs TRBV29-1 and TRBJ2-1; the match to TRBD2 covers 8 bases. Germline values: CDR1 SQVTM, CDR2 ANQGSEA. CDR3 length: 14 residues. V lost 1 base to trimming and J lost 7 bases; unmatched junction nucleotides: 6. CDR3 amino acids: CSVEVPGTRNEQFF. In DNA form, the CDR3 reads TGCAGCGTTGAAGTGCCCGGGACTAGGAATGAGCAGTTCTTC.

J is TRBJ1-4 and V is TRBV7-8, with 9 bases lining up with TRBD1. V was clipped by 5 bases and J by 7 bases; unmatched bases: 2. The CDR3 runs 13 residues. The germline CDR1 and CDR2 sequences are SGHVS and FQNEAQ. The CDR3 loop reads CASSPTGGEKLFF. For the CDR3, the DNA is TGTGCCAGCAGCCCGACAGGGGGTGAAAAACTGTTTTTT. The full variable domain, completed using reference TRBV7-8 and TRBJ1-4, is GAGVSQSPRYKVAKRGQDVALRCDPISGHVSLFWYQQALGQGPEFLTYFQNEAQLDKSGLPSDRFFAERPEGSVSTLKIQRTQQEDSAVYLCASSPTGGEKLFFGSGTQLSVL.

The chain employs TRBV2 and TRBJ2-7; 8 nucleotides align to TRBD1. CDR1 and CDR2 from the germline V gene are SNHLY and FYNNEI. V lost 7 bases to trimming and J lost 4 bases; unmatched junction nucleotides: 9. CDR3 size: 14 residues. The CDR3 coding sequence is TGTGCCAGCACCCCGGTGGACAGGGAATACGAGCAGTACTTC. It translates to CASTPVDREYEQYF.

This clone was found a few times. The chain uses TRBV5-1 and TRBJ2-7; D uncertain. V was clipped by 6 bases and J by 2 bases, with 12 bases between them. The CDR3 length is 13 residues. Per germline, CDR1 SGHRS and CDR2 YFSETQ. The CDR3 nucleotides are TGCGCCAGCACCGAGAGGTTTCCCTACGAGCAGTACTTC. Residues: CASTERFPYEQYF. Variable domain in full (rest from reference TRBV5-1 and TRBJ2-7): KAGVTQTPRYLIKTRGQQVTLSCSPISGHRSVSWYQQTPGQGLQFLFEYFSETQRNKGNFPGRFSGRQFSNSRSEMNVSTLELGDSALYLCASTERFPYEQYFGPGTRLTVT.

The chain recombines TRBV19 with TRBJ2-1; 10 nucleotides line up with TRBD2. This CDR3 spans 15 amino acids. From germline, CDR1 is LNHDA and CDR2 SQIVND (reference sequence). V lost 2 bases to trimming and J lost 7 bases; unmatched junction nucleotides: 5. This chain's CDR3 is CASSIPSGRRNEQFF. The CDR3 DNA sequence: TGTGCCAGTAGTATACCTAGCGGGAGAAGAAATGAGCAGTTCTTC.

The chain uses TRBV7-2 and TRBJ2-7, with D unresolved. There are 14 residues in the CDR3. CDR1 SGHTA and CDR2 FQGNSA come from the germline V gene. V lost 0 bases, J lost 9 bases, and 15 bases lay in between. CDR3 region: CASSLARGRTRQYF. In nucleotides, the CDR3 is TGTGCCAGCAGCTTAGCGCGCGGCCGTACGAGGCAGTACTTC. The whole variable domain, remainder taken from reference TRBV7-2 and TRBJ2-7, is GAGVSQSPSNKVTEKGKDVELRCDPISGHTALYWYRQSLGQGLEFLIYFQGNSAPDKSGLPSDRFSAERTGGSVSTLTIQRTQQEDSAVYLCASSLARGRTRQYFGPGTRLTVT.

This clone was observed once. The CDR3 bases are TGTGCCAGCAGTGGTCAGCGGGAACTCACAGATACGCAGTATTTT. It codes for CASSGQRELTDTQYF. The rearrangement uses TRBV6-1 and TRBJ2-3, with 7 bases aligning to TRBD2. Germline V lookup: CDR1 MNHNS, CDR2 SASEGT. CDR3 size: 15 residues. With 4 bases clipped from V and 2 bases from J, the junction kept 6 bases outside the gene matches.

Only a few counts were recorded for this clone. V and J are TRBV5-4 and TRBJ2-5, with TRBD2 matching over 10 bases. The CDR3 extends over 15 amino acids. The ends lost 3 bases at V and 3 bases at J; junction bases unmatched: 5. Germline V gives CDR1 SGHNT, CDR2 YYREEE (reference sequence). The CDR3, as DNA: TGTGCCAGCAGCTCCCTAGCGGGAGCAGAAGAGACCCAGTACTTC. Translated: CASSSLAGAEETQYF.

This clone showed up just a few times. The chain employs TRBV7-8 and TRBJ2-1, with 15 bases matching TRBD2. Germline CDR1 SGHVS, CDR2 FQNEAQ. V shed 5 bases and J 12 bases; nucleotides not matched to a gene: 17. The CDR3 is 18 residues long. The CDR3, as DNA: TGTGCCAGCAGCCGAGGGACTAGCGGGAGGACCCGAGGGGATAGGCAGTTCTTC. It translates to CASSRGTSGRTRGDRQFF.

The chain couples TRBV7-2 to TRBJ1-2; 9 bases map to TRBD1. CDR3 size: 16 residues. Germline CDR1 and CDR2: SGHTA and FQGNSA. Trimming took 4 bases from V and 7 from J; bases not matched to a gene: 13. The CDR3: CASSSDPGTGLFGYTF. Written as DNA, the CDR3 is TGTGCCAGCAGCTCTGACCCCGGGACAGGGCTTTTTGGCTACACCTTC.